The source of this T cell receptor beta chain is a study of CD8 T cells in Susac syndrome. From blood CD8+ and CD4+ T cells, TCR beta sequences were generated. Negative magnetic isolation gave CD8+ and CD4+ cells; FACS enriched CD8+ TEMRA. Germline loops: CDR1 SGHAT, CDR2 FQNNGV. Trimming cost V 6 bases and J 5 bases, with 22 bases left between them. The CDR3 is 16 residues long. Random hexamers were used to reverse transcribe the RNA input (roughly 0.5 to 1 ug). The method of amplification for TCR beta CDR3 was immunoSEQ multiplex PCR, covering 54 Vbeta and 13 Jbeta. TCRdb passed the immunoSEQ multiplex PCR reads through MiXCR, listing each CDR3 protein once. The sample carries about 200,000 distinct CDR3 sequences, 90% to 95% recorded once.

This chain links TRBV11-2 with TRBJ2-5; D possibly corresponds to TRBD1 (6 bases). Material for sequencing was CD4+ T cells from PBMCs. This clonotype was obtained from a human donor with multiple sclerosis. The CDR3 spells CASRQPGQTHGETQYF. DNA for the CDR3: TGTGCCAGCAGGCAACCGGGACAAACGCATGGCGAGACCCAGTACTTC. Filled out from reference TRBV11-2 and TRBJ2-5, the complete variable domain reads EAGVAQSPRYKIIEKRQSVAFWCNPISGHATLYWYQQILGQGPKLLIQFQNNGVVDDSQLPKDRFSAERLKGVDSTLKIQPAKLEDSAVYLCASRQPGQTHGETQYFGPGTRLLVL.